This T cell receptor beta chain was found in a study of T cell changes during pregnancy in multiple sclerosis. CDR1 is SNHLY, CDR2 FYNNEI, per germline. The V segment lost 1 base and the J segment 11 bases; nucleotides outside the gene matches: 5. The CDR3 contains 13 residues. The protocol was immunoSEQ multiplex PCR, while the TCRdb copy is restricted to in-frame clones and leaves out a portion. The sample yields tens of thousands of clones, 75% to 95% seen once. The starting material was CD4+ T cells from peripheral blood mononuclear cells, obtained before pregnancy. The rearrangement links TRBV2 to TRBJ2-5; 9 bases match TRBD1. The clonotype was recovered from a female donor with multiple sclerosis, enrolled in a pregnancy study. CDR3 DNA sequence: TGTGCCAGCAGTGAAGAAGGGGGACAGGGTCAGTACTTC. Translation: CASSEEGGQGQYF. The whole variable domain, remainder taken from reference TRBV2 and TRBJ2-5, is EPEVTQTPSHQVTQMGQEVILRCVPISNHLYFYWYRQILGQKVEFLVSFYNNEISEKSEIFDDQFSVERPDGSNFTLKIRSTKLEDSAMYFCASSEEGGQGQYFGPGTRLLVL.